The 30 T cell receptor beta chains listed next were all sequenced from one sample in a study of T cells in Graves' hyperthyroidism and ophthalmopathy. Amplification of TCR beta CDR3 regions was performed using RNA transcripts as template. The study used the HTBI primer set for a first-round RT-PCR of the TCR CDR3. TCRdb re-called the multiplex PCR reads through MiXCR, storing one row per CDR3 protein. Of more than 550,000 distinct CDR3 sequences in the sample, around 15% were seen once. The sequenced sample was blood. Receptors originate from a man aged 45-65 years with Graves' hyperthyroidism.

Details on this clonotype: A read error may be the cause here, since a much bigger clone is one base away. This chain joins TRBV20-1 and TRBJ2-7; 11 nucleotides line up with TRBD2. CDR3 length: 13 residues. Germline assignment: CDR1 DFQATT and CDR2 SNEGSKA (reference sequence). This chain's CDR3 is CSAGGTSGYEQSF. As DNA, the CDR3 is TGCAGTGCTGGTGGGACTAGCGGATACGAGCAGTCCTTC.

This clonotype was seen only a few times. The rearrangement uses TRBV5-1 and TRBJ2-7; the match to TRBD1 covers 10 bases. Per the germline V gene, CDR1 is SGHRS and CDR2 is YFSETQ. The CDR3 is made up of 15 amino acids. V gave up 4 bases and J gave up 6 bases; unmatched junction bases: 10. In nucleotides, the CDR3 is TGCGCCAGCAGCCCCGGGACAGGGGATGTCCCCGAGCAGTACTTC. This translates into CASSPGTGDVPEQYF. The variable domain in full, completed from reference TRBV5-1 and TRBJ2-7, reads KAGVTQTPRYLIKTRGQQVTLSCSPISGHRSVSWYQQTPGQGLQFLFEYFSETQRNKGNFPGRFSGRQFSNSRSEMNVSTLELGDSALYLCASSPGTGDVPEQYFGPGTRLTVT.

This clonotype was seen many times. The rearrangement links TRBV11-2 to TRBJ2-1; TRBD1 is a possible D gene (6 bases). There are 13 residues in the CDR3. Germline V gene sequence: CDR1 SGHAT, CDR2 FQNNGV. Trimming took 6 bases from V and 7 from J, leaving 13 bases between them. The DNA for the CDR3 is TGTGCCAGCAGTCGTGACAGGTCAAATGAGCAGTTCTTC. It specifies CASSRDRSNEQFF.

This clonotype has more than one count but fewer than ten. A much larger clonotype is one base distant, so this may be a read error. This chain uses TRBV2 with TRBJ2-3; tentatively, D is TRBD2 (5 bases). The V gene lost 9 bases and the J gene lost 4 bases, with 17 bases spanning the gap. Germline V gene sequence: CDR1 SNHLY, CDR2 FYNNEI. The CDR3 is 14 residues long. The CDR3 sequence: CARKTGKSADTQYF. The CDR3 region has the DNA TGTGCCAGAAAGACCGGGAAGAGCGCAGATACGCAGTATTTT.

The chain links TRBV30 to TRBJ1-2; maybe TRBD1 (6 bases). Trimming took 0 bases from V and 6 from J, leaving 20 bases between them. Germline CDR1 reads GTSNPN; CDR2 reads SVGIG (reference sequence). The CDR3 spans 16 residues. The CDR3 here is CAWSVTQQGKGHGYTF. The CDR3 bases are TGTGCCTGGAGTGTAACCCAACAGGGAAAAGGCCATGGCTACACCTTC.

At least ten counts were recorded for this clonotype. The gene calls are TRBV12-3 or TRBV12-4 and TRBJ2-1; 9 nucleotides line up with TRBD2. Trimming at V came to 6 bases and at J to 9 bases, leaving 12 bases not matched to a gene. The CDR3 covers 15 residues. CDR3 protein: CASSPASGNLAEQFF. For the CDR3, the DNA is TGTGCCAGCAGCCCGGCTAGCGGGAATCTCGCTGAGCAGTTCTTC.

This rearrangement joins TRBV7-8 to TRBJ2-3, with 11 bases that match TRBD2. V dropped 5 bases and J dropped 7; count of bases not matched to a gene: 5. The length of the CDR3 is 14 residues. Germline lookup yields CDR1 SGHVS and CDR2 FQNEAQ. CDR3 protein: CASSEGTSGYTQYF. The CDR3, as DNA: TGTGCCAGCAGCGAAGGGACTAGCGGTTATACGCAGTATTTT.

This clonotype was observed a few times. The chain combines TRBV6-5 with TRBJ2-3, with no clear D. Trimming took off 4 bases at V and 5 bases at J, with 22 bases between the two ends. The germline CDR1 and CDR2 sequences are MNHEY and SVGAGI. The CDR3 sequence is 17 residues long. CDR3 sequence reads: CASSSTEPGFPGDTQYF. CDR3 nucleotides: TGTGCCAGCAGTTCGACCGAACCCGGGTTCCCTGGAGATACGCAGTATTTT.

This clonotype came up a few times. The chain combines TRBV6-2 or TRBV6-3 with TRBJ1-1; D not certain. Germline CDR1 and CDR2: MNHEY and SVGEGT. V dropped 6 bases and J dropped 10 bases, with 15 bases sitting between them. The CDR3 runs 12 residues. In DNA form, the CDR3 reads TGTGCCAGCAGCTTCCCTGGACGTGGAGCTTTCTTT. Protein product: CASSFPGRGAFF.

V is TRBV10-3 and J is TRBJ2-7, with 11 nucleotides matching TRBD1. V gave up 6 bases and J gave up 5 bases; unmatched junction bases: 3. Germline V gene data show CDR1 as ENHRY and CDR2 as SYGVKD. The CDR3 runs to 13 residues. The chain's CDR3 is CAIRPGQGDEQYF. CDR3 bases: TGTGCCATCAGACCGGGACAGGGGGACGAGCAGTACTTC.

This clonotype was counted between two and nine times. V gene TRBV7-8 combines with J gene TRBJ2-7; possible D gene TRBD1, 6 bases. The CDR3 length is 16 residues. Per the germline V gene, CDR1 is SGHVS and CDR2 is FQNEAQ. V lost 4 bases and J 0 bases, leaving 16 bases between the germline ends. The CDR3 DNA reads as TGTGCCAGCAGCTACGTCGGACAGCAAAGCTCCTACGAGCAGTACTTC. Its protein is CASSYVGQQSSYEQYF. The whole variable domain, filled in from reference TRBV7-8 and TRBJ2-7, reads GAGVSQSPRYKVAKRGQDVALRCDPISGHVSLFWYQQALGQGPEFLTYFQNEAQLDKSGLPSDRFFAERPEGSVSTLKIQRTQQEDSAVYLCASSYVGQQSSYEQYFGPGTRLTVT.

V is TRBV20-1 and J is TRBJ2-1, with D perhaps given as TRBD1 or TRBD2 (5 bases each). This CDR3 has 14 amino acids. V gave up 7 bases and J gave up 8 bases, with 21 bases separating them. Looked up from germline, CDR1 is DFQATT and CDR2 is SNEGSKA (reference sequence). The CDR3 DNA reads as TGCAGTGTTGAAAGTTGGGGGAACTCGCATGAGCAGTTCTTC. This codes for CSVESWGNSHEQFF.

This clonotype has a count of ten or more. The chain combines TRBV28 with TRBJ2-5; the D gene is possibly TRBD2 (5 bases). Germline CDR1 and CDR2: MDHEN and SYDVKM. The CDR3 consists of 16 residues. The V gene lost 4 bases and the J gene lost 3 bases, with 18 bases spanning the gap. The CDR3 is CASSYVGLAMEETQYF. The CDR3 coding sequence is TGTGCCAGCAGTTACGTAGGACTGGCAATGGAAGAGACCCAGTACTTC.

The chain uses TRBV9 and TRBJ2-5; D is perhaps TRBD2 (6 bases). Germline V lookup: CDR1 SGDLS, CDR2 YYNGEE. The CDR3 length is 15 residues. With 0 bases removed from V and 4 bases from J, the gap between germline ends came to 13 bases. CDR3: CASSVAIGGLETQYF. CDR3 bases: TGTGCCAGCAGCGTAGCGATCGGGGGTTTAGAGACCCAGTACTTC.

This clonotype has a handful of counts. CDR3 residues: CASKGRDNQPQHF. CDR3 sequence (DNA): TGTGCCAGCAAGGGCCGGGACAATCAGCCCCAGCATTTT. The V call is TRBV25-1, the J call TRBJ1-5, with unresolved D. V gave up 7 bases and J gave up 3 bases, with 10 bases separating them. Germline CDR1 and CDR2: MGHDK and SYGVNS. This CDR3 comprises 13 residues.

This clonotype showed up just a few times. V is TRBV29-1 and J is TRBJ2-5; possible D gene TRBD1, 5 bases. The CDR3 covers 12 residues. Germline lookup yields CDR1 SQVTM and CDR2 ANQGSEA. Trimming shortened V by 5 bases and J by 4 bases, and 11 bases separated the two germline ends. The DNA of the CDR3 is TGCAGCGTTCTGGAGCAGGGAGAGACCCAGTACTTC. It yields the protein CSVLEQGETQYF.

This clonotype was detected ten times or more. V is TRBV20-1 and J is TRBJ1-1; 8 nucleotides line up with TRBD1. With 4 bases clipped from V and 3 bases from J, the junction kept 4 bases outside the gene matches. The CDR3 contains 13 residues. Germline loops: CDR1 DFQATT, CDR2 SNEGSKA (reference sequence). In DNA form, the CDR3 reads TGCAGTGCTATACAGGGGGGTGACACTGAAGCTTTCTTT. Amino acids: CSAIQGGDTEAFF.

This clonotype showed up just a few times. The chain uses TRBV24-1 and TRBJ2-5; D is perhaps TRBD2 (5 bases). V lost 7 bases and J 1 base, leaving 15 bases between the germline ends. The germline gives CDR1 KGHDR, CDR2 SFDVKD. The CDR3 contains 15 residues. CDR3 nucleotides: TGTGCCACCAGCGAAATCCGGGGTATCCAAGAGACCCAGTACTTC. Translated, it gives CATSEIRGIQETQYF.

This chain links TRBV28 with TRBJ1-1, with D perhaps TRBD1 (5 bases). Germline lookup yields CDR1 MDHEN and CDR2 SYDVKM. V was shortened by 7 bases and J by 11 bases, with 17 bases between the two germline ends. The CDR3 length is 12 residues. The CDR3 region is CASTRDRDDAFF. CDR3 DNA sequence: TGTGCCAGCACCAGGGACCGAGATGATGCTTTCTTT.

The rearrangement joins TRBV7-2 to TRBJ2-7; 9 bases are a match to TRBD1. Germline trimming cut 3 bases from V and 6 bases from J; bases unmatched to any gene: 9. The CDR3 has 15 residues. Per the germline V gene, CDR1 is SGHTA and CDR2 is FQGNSA. The CDR3 reads CASSFSWDRVGEQYF. The DNA for the CDR3 is TGTGCCAGCAGCTTTAGCTGGGACAGGGTGGGCGAGCAGTACTTC. The variable domain in full, with the rest retrieved from reference TRBV7-2 and TRBJ2-7, is GAGVSQSPSNKVTEKGKDVELRCDPISGHTALYWYRQSLGQGLEFLIYFQGNSAPDKSGLPSDRFSAERTGGSVSTLTIQRTQQEDSAVYLCASSFSWDRVGEQYFGPGTRLTVT.

There are many counts of this clonotype. The CDR3 sequence: CASSPSEAIGNEQFF. DNA for the CDR3: TGTGCCAGCTCACCATCAGAGGCTATAGGGAATGAGCAGTTCTTC. The chain couples TRBV18 to TRBJ2-1; D remains unclear. Trimming removed 2 bases from V and 7 bases from J, with 15 bases in between. CDR1 KGHSH and CDR2 LQKENI come from the germline V gene. The CDR3 consists of 15 residues.

The sample holds many counts of this clonotype. J is TRBJ2-5 and V is TRBV2; 8 nucleotides line up with TRBD1. CDR1 SNHLY and CDR2 FYNNEI come from the germline V gene. This CDR3 comprises 15 residues. With V trimmed by 2 bases and J by 3 bases, 5 bases remained unmatched. The CDR3 DNA reads as TGTGCCAGCAGTGAATTAAGGGACAGGAAAGAGACCCAGTACTTC. Amino acids: CASSELRDRKETQYF. The full variable domain, its missing parts supplied by reference TRBV2 and TRBJ2-5, is EPEVTQTPSHQVTQMGQEVILRCVPISNHLYFYWYRQILGQKVEFLVSFYNNEISEKSEIFDDQFSVERPDGSNFTLKIRSTKLEDSAMYFCASSELRDRKETQYFGPGTRLLVL.

This clonotype was found a few times. The CDR3 loop is CASSYLRPASGSTDTQYF. CDR3 nucleotides: TGTGCCAGCAGTTACCTACGGCCGGCTAGCGGGAGCACAGATACGCAGTATTTT. The chain links TRBV6-5 to TRBJ2-3; 8 positions agree with TRBD2. The CDR3 contains 18 residues. The V segment lost 2 bases and the J segment 0 bases; nucleotides outside the gene matches: 10. Germline loops: CDR1 MNHEY, CDR2 SVGAGI.

This clonotype has a handful of counts. V and J are TRBV7-9 and TRBJ2-3, with 8 nucleotides matching TRBD1. Germline CDR1 SEHNR, CDR2 FQNEAQ (reference sequence). The CDR3 loop spans 16 amino acids. V trimming: 4 bases; J trimming: 3 bases; junction bases outside the gene matches: 9. For the CDR3, the DNA is TGTGCCAGCAGCTCACTCAGGGGGCGAGGGACAGATACGCAGTATTTT. The encoded protein is CASSSLRGRGTDTQYF. Full variable domain (remainder filled in from reference TRBV7-9 and TRBJ2-3): DTGVSQNPRHKITKRGQNVTFRCDPISEHNRLYWYRQTLGQGPEFLTYFQNEAQLEKSRLLSDRFSAERPKGSFSTLEIQRTEQGDSAMYLCASSSLRGRGTDTQYFGPGTRLTVL.

This clonotype was seen a handful of times. The gene calls are TRBV5-5 and TRBJ1-1, with no clear D. This CDR3 region has 16 residues. V lost 0 bases, J lost 2 bases, and 14 bases lay in between. CDR1 and CDR2 from the germline V gene are SGHKS and YYEKEE (reference sequence). CDR3 sequence reads: CASSLAGRARNTEAFF. CDR3 DNA sequence: TGTGCCAGCAGCTTGGCCGGGAGGGCGAGAAACACTGAAGCTTTCTTT. The full variable domain, rest sourced from reference TRBV5-5 and TRBJ1-1, is DAGVTQSPTHLIKTRGQQVTLRCSPISGHKSVSWYQQVLGQGPQFIFQYYEKEERGRGNFPDRFSARQFPNYSSELNVNALLLGDSALYLCASSLAGRARNTEAFFGQGTRLTVV.

The rearrangement joins TRBV20-1 to TRBJ2-1; 12 nucleotides match TRBD2. CDR1 and CDR2 (germline): DFQATT, SNEGSKA (reference sequence). The CDR3 spans 20 residues. The ends lost 0 bases at V and 1 base at J; junction bases unmatched: 13. The CDR3 sequence is CSARDVADLAGGSSYNEQFF. Written as DNA, the CDR3 is TGCAGTGCTAGAGATGTGGCGGACCTAGCGGGAGGGAGTTCCTACAATGAGCAGTTCTTC.

In the case of this clonotype: A junction boundary mismatches the germline segment, possibly from a read error. The rearrangement links TRBV20-1 to TRBJ2-3, with 9 bases matching TRBD2. Germline V lookup: CDR1 DFQATT, CDR2 SNEGSKA (reference sequence). CDR3 length: 15 residues. CDR3 protein: CSALALAGPTGTQYF. In nucleotides, the CDR3 is TGCAGTGCCTTAGCTCTAGCGGGGCCCACAGGTACGCAGTATTTT.

This clonotype came up a few times. V and J are TRBV5-4 and TRBJ2-7, with a possible D match to TRBD1 (6 bases). The CDR3 is made up of 14 amino acids. The V end was cut by 0 bases, the J end by 6 bases, with 13 bases between. The germline CDR1 and CDR2 sequences are SGHNT and YYREEE (reference sequence). The CDR3 DNA follows: TGTGCCAGCAGCTTGGACAGGGAGAGGCTCGAGCAGTACTTC. Translating gives CASSLDRERLEQYF.

V gene TRBV11-2 combines with J gene TRBJ2-7, with 9 bases identical to TRBD2. Germline-derived CDR1 and CDR2 are SGHAT and FQNNGV. CDR3 length: 15 residues. The ends lost 5 bases at V and 0 bases at J; junction bases unmatched: 5. The CDR3 reads CASSLLAGFSYEQYF. CDR3 in DNA: TGTGCCAGCAGCCTCCTAGCGGGGTTCTCCTACGAGCAGTACTTC.

This clonotype was counted many times. The chain recombines TRBV28 with TRBJ2-1; 9 nucleotides agree with TRBD2. Germline V gene lookup returns CDR1 MDHEN and CDR2 SYDVKM. CDR3 length equals 17 residues. The J segment lost 9 bases and the V segment lost 5 bases, leaving 17 bases of the junction unmatched. CDR3 DNA: TGTGCCAGCAGTCCCCTCCGTGGAAGCGGGAGGACTAGTGAGCAGTTCTTC. It specifies CASSPLRGSGRTSEQFF. Complete variable domain (other parts from reference TRBV28 and TRBJ2-1): DVKVTQSSRYLVKRTGEKVFLECVQDMDHENMFWYRQDPGLGLRLIYFSYDVKMKEKGDIPEGYSVSREKKERFSLILESASTNQTSMYLCASSPLRGSGRTSEQFFGPGTRLTVL.